This is a list of T cell receptor beta chains from one sample in a study of T cells in Graves' hyperthyroidism and ophthalmopathy. Using its own MiXCR run on the multiplex PCR reads, TCRdb lists one record per CDR3 protein. The data hold 750,000 to 950,000 distinct CDR3 sequences, with around 39% observed a single time. The sequenced sample was blood. The receptors were gathered from a man aged 18 to 29 with Graves' hyperthyroidism. CDR3s include the opening cysteine and the closing phenylalanine or tryptophan.

J gene: TRBJ2-7
V gene: TRBV10-3
CDR3 protein: CATGTGELTEQYF

J gene: TRBJ2-7
V gene: TRBV29-1
CDR3 protein: CSVVRGDVSYEQYF

J gene: TRBJ2-2
V gene: TRBV6-6
CDR3 protein: CASSTSQGEAGELFF

J gene: TRBJ2-7
V gene: TRBV29-1
CDR3 protein: CSVESALSGSSYEQYF

J gene: TRBJ1-6
V gene: TRBV4-2
CDR3 protein: CASSQDSAPSLHF

J gene: TRBJ1-2
V gene: TRBV7-9
CDR3 protein: CASSQPRQGYDYGYTF

J gene: TRBJ1-6
V gene: TRBV7-2
CDR3 protein: CASSQTGTYNSPLHF

J gene: TRBJ2-7
V gene: TRBV7-6
CDR3 protein: CASSYSILALSYEQYF

J gene: TRBJ2-7
V gene: TRBV7-7
CDR3 protein: CASSLALGSGEQYF

J gene: TRBJ1-1
V gene: TRBV29-1
CDR3 protein: CSVEDGTFEAFF

J gene: TRBJ2-5
V gene: TRBV19
CDR3 protein: CASSTTPGQTQETQYF

J gene: TRBJ2-1
V gene: TRBV24-1
CDR3 protein: CATSDGTSSYNEQFF

J gene: TRBJ1-4
V gene: TRBV10-3
CDR3 protein: CAIRQGQDEKLFF

J gene: TRBJ2-7
V gene: TRBV28
CDR3 protein: CASRWDNSYEQYF

J gene: TRBJ2-7
V gene: TRBV5-1
CDR3 protein: CASSMGQQLYEQYF

J gene: TRBJ2-3
V gene: TRBV7-9
CDR3 protein: CASSSWGVDTQYF

J gene: TRBJ2-3
V gene: TRBV12-3/TRBV12-4
CDR3 protein: CASSVGRWTPSTDTQYF

J gene: TRBJ2-7
V gene: TRBV7-6
CDR3 protein: CASSSPGGQQAYEQYF

J gene: TRBJ1-1
V gene: TRBV9
CDR3 protein: CASSVGDINTEAFF

J gene: TRBJ1-2
V gene: TRBV5-1
CDR3 protein: CASSLLDGNYGYTF

J gene: TRBJ1-4
V gene: TRBV12-3/TRBV12-4
CDR3 protein: CASSTTRQGAEEKLFF

J gene: TRBJ1-1
V gene: TRBV20-1
CDR3 protein: CSASASDSRNTEAFF

J gene: TRBJ2-6
V gene: TRBV10-3
CDR3 protein: CASSQPAGANVLTF

J gene: TRBJ1-1
V gene: TRBV7-9
CDR3 protein: CASSYPGEAGTEAFF

J gene: TRBJ1-5
V gene: TRBV14
CDR3 protein: CASSQDGEQGVGQPQHF

J gene: TRBJ2-7
V gene: TRBV7-9
CDR3 protein: CASSPPGPLYLGQYF

J gene: TRBJ1-2
V gene: TRBV10-3
CDR3 protein: CAISGGTGSSYGYTF

J gene: TRBJ2-3
V gene: TRBV7-2
CDR3 protein: CASTQGGGLAGDTQYF

J gene: TRBJ1-1
V gene: TRBV6-5
CDR3 protein: CASSPRQVGHRAFF

J gene: TRBJ2-7
V gene: TRBV12-3/TRBV12-4
CDR3 protein: CASREGYHEQYF

J gene: TRBJ1-5
V gene: TRBV2
CDR3 protein: CASSEGDRRQPQHF

J gene: TRBJ2-2
V gene: TRBV6-5
CDR3 protein: CASSYSSGKTGELFF

J gene: TRBJ1-4
V gene: TRBV29-1
CDR3 protein: CSVGTLRGAETEKLFF

J gene: TRBJ2-2
V gene: TRBV29-1
CDR3 protein: CSVEASYTGELFF

J gene: TRBJ1-2
V gene: TRBV6-5
CDR3 protein: CAASRTGNYGYTF

J gene: TRBJ2-5
V gene: TRBV10-3
CDR3 protein: CAISEFPARGSETQYF

J gene: TRBJ2-7
V gene: TRBV20-1
CDR3 protein: CSARTQGLAVYEQYF

J gene: TRBJ2-7
V gene: TRBV10-2
CDR3 protein: CASSKTGFYYEQYF

J gene: TRBJ1-4
V gene: TRBV29-1
CDR3 protein: CSVETGIGEKLFF

J gene: TRBJ2-5
V gene: TRBV12-3/TRBV12-4
CDR3 protein: CASTPTGVGETQYF

J gene: TRBJ2-2
V gene: TRBV14
CDR3 protein: CASSHGAMQLFF

J gene: TRBJ2-7
V gene: TRBV29-1
CDR3 protein: CSVEAEYIPSYEQYF

J gene: TRBJ1-1
V gene: TRBV5-1
CDR3 protein: CASSLDPKGNTEAFF

J gene: TRBJ1-2
V gene: TRBV12-3/TRBV12-4
CDR3 protein: CASSVDLNYGHTF

J gene: TRBJ1-4
V gene: TRBV20-1
CDR3 protein: CSAKDRGYGKLFF

J gene: TRBJ2-7
V gene: TRBV7-2
CDR3 protein: CASSQAWGGYEQYF

J gene: TRBJ2-7
V gene: TRBV10-3
CDR3 protein: CAISEFIREEGEQYF

J gene: TRBJ2-2
V gene: TRBV6-6
CDR3 protein: CASTPTTGQLFF

J gene: TRBJ1-5
V gene: TRBV7-6
CDR3 protein: CASSPYLAQGRNQPQHF

J gene: TRBJ1-1
V gene: TRBV6-5
CDR3 protein: CASIFVREMGTEAFF

J gene: TRBJ1-3
V gene: TRBV9
CDR3 protein: CASSGQGGGNTIYF

J gene: TRBJ2-7
V gene: TRBV7-9
CDR3 protein: CASSTGLLEQYF

J gene: TRBJ1-1
V gene: TRBV4-1
CDR3 protein: CASSQVGIRGEAFF

J gene: TRBJ2-5
V gene: TRBV5-1
CDR3 protein: CASSKGLQETRYF

J gene: TRBJ1-3
V gene: TRBV13
CDR3 protein: CASNLGRISGNTIYF